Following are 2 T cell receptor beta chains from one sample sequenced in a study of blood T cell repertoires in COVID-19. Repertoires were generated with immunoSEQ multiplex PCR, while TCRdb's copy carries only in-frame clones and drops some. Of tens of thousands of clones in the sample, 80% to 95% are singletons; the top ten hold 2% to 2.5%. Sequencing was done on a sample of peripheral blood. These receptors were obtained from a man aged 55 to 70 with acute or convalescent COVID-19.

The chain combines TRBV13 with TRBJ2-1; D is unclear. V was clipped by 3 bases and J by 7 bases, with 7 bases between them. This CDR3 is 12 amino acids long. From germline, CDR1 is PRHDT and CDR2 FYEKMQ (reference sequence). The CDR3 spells CASSFRRNEQFF. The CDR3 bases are TGTGCCAGCAGCTTTAGGCGGAATGAGCAGTTCTTC.

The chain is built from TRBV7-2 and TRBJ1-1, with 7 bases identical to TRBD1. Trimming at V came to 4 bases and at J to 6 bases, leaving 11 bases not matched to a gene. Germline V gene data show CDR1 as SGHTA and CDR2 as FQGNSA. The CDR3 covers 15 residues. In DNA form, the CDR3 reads TGTGCCAGCAGCTCTAGACAGGGATTAAGGGCTGAAGCTTTCTTT. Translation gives CASSSRQGLRAEAFF. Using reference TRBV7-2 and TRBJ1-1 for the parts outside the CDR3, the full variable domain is GAGVSQSPSNKVTEKGKDVELRCDPISGHTALYWYRQSLGQGLEFLIYFQGNSAPDKSGLPSDRFSAERTGGSVSTLTIQRTQQEDSAVYLCASSSRQGLRAEAFFGQGTRLTVV.